This T cell receptor beta chain is drawn from a study of CD4 T cells in relation to SARS-CoV-2 and coronaviruses. Study as a whole: After approximately 10 days of antigen culture, PBMC TCR beta CDR3s were sequenced.

Before the COVID-19 pandemic, during about 2010-2019, CD4+ T cells were taken from unexposed donors. CD4+ T cells were isolated from the cells after 10 days of culture. The length of the CDR3 is 17 residues. Germline CDR1 is GTSNPN and CDR2 is SVGIG (reference sequence). V lost 5 bases to trimming and J lost 3 bases, with 22 bases between them. Study-level findings and limits: Monoreactive clones expanded significantly more to SARS-CoV-2 than crossreactive clones did.

In regard to this clone: As yet, its antigen is unknown.

Clones were read by immunoSEQ multiplex PCR, and TCRdb kept only the in-frame ones, dropping some. The table shows roughly 20,000 clones, with over 65% occurring only once. The specimen sequenced was CD4+ T cells from PBMCs, cultured in vitro. The rearrangement uses TRBV30 and TRBJ2-2; D call uncertain. This TCR was recovered from a human donor in good health. CDR3: CAWSNPFPRSDTGELFF. The CDR3 DNA reads as TGTGCCTGGTCCAACCCCTTTCCTCGTTCGGACACCGGGGAGCTGTTTTTT.